This TCR beta chain is from a study of blood T cell repertoires in COVID-19. The CDR3 extends over 12 amino acids. Trimming removed 7 bases at V and 12 bases at J, with 14 bases between. Germline V gene data show CDR1 as SGHRS and CDR2 as YFSETQ. In the original processing: From reference gene primer amplification, estimates of nucleated cell counts were derived. The protocol was immunoSEQ multiplex PCR, while the TCRdb copy is restricted to in-frame clones and leaves out a portion. The DNA was the basis for D and trimming; V, J and clone size are from that table. The sample lists about 340,000 clones, around 83% occurring once.

The chain couples TRBV5-1 to TRBJ1-6, with a possible D match to TRBD1 (6 bases). The TCR was taken from a man aged 30 to 39 with active or convalescent COVID-19. What was sequenced was peripheral blood. The CDR3 reads CASPWGRGPLHF. The DNA for the CDR3 is TGCGCCAGCCCCTGGGGCAGGGGACCCCTCCACTTT.